This TCR beta chain is drawn from a study of OX40 agonist ivuxolimab in advanced cancers. Study-level information: One patient with hepatocellular carcinoma and two with cutaneous melanoma, three in all, had partial responses.

Germline V gives CDR1 SGHNT, CDR2 YYREEE (reference sequence). J gave up 1 base and V 0 bases, and 3 bases lay outside the gene matches. The CDR3 contains 16 residues. The sample holds one count of this clone. The antigen remains unidentified. Study observations and caveats: The 0.1-3.0 mg/kg partial responders had among the lowest clonal expansion.

Libraries were prepared by immunoSEQ multiplex PCR; TCRdb keeps only in-frame clonotypes and omits some of them. Seen here are more than 20,000 clones, about 85% observed once, and the top ten hold around 27%. The sequences come from CD4+ or CD8+ T cells sorted from blood, collected in a trial of the OX40 agonist ivuxolimab. The receptor was isolated from an adult with an advanced solid tumor such as melanoma, head and neck, liver or kidney cancer. The genes are TRBV5-4 and TRBJ2-3, with 9 bases fitting TRBD1. The CDR3 here is CASSLGDRAGTDTQYF. The DNA for the CDR3 is TGTGCCAGCAGCTTGGGGGACAGGGCGGGCACAGATACGCAGTATTTT.